This T cell receptor (beta chain) was documented in a study of T cells after somatic rescue of genetic block. Germline V CDR1 and CDR2: SGHRS, YFSETQ. This CDR3 comprises 14 residues. The J segment lost 7 bases and the V segment lost 4 bases, leaving 5 bases of the junction unmatched. Libraries were prepared by immunoSEQ multiplex PCR; TCRdb keeps only in-frame clonotypes and omits some of them. The sample shows more than 10,000 clones, roughly 73% of them seen only once. The J gene is TRBJ1-5, the V gene TRBV5-1; 10 bases are a match to TRBD1. Sequences were obtained from peripheral blood mononuclear cells (PBMCs). This TCR was sampled from a boy between 10 and 17 years old. This CDR3 is CASSDGTGVQPQHF. DNA for the CDR3: TGCGCCAGCAGCGACGGGACAGGGGTCCAGCCCCAGCATTTT.